The clone carrying this T cell receptor (beta chain) appeared a few times. What it binds is not known. The CDR3 is 14 amino acids. Germline CDR1 reads SEHNR; CDR2 reads FQNEAQ (reference sequence). Trimming left V 3 bases short and J 5 bases short, with 13 bases between. 13 Jbeta primers and 60 Vbeta primers were used for the PCR. Assay used: immunoSEQ multiplex PCR; TCRdb lists only in-frame clones, some missing. The sample consists of about 180,000 clones, approximately 78% of them appearing once. This record comes from a study of cytomegalovirus exposure and HLA in healthy donors. The study's findings and limits: With DRB1 most and HLA-C fewest, TCR association rates differed between HLA loci in a later analysis.

The sequenced material came from PBMCs. The TCR originated in a male donor in good health and CMV-seronegative. V and J are TRBV7-9 and TRBJ2-5; weak D call: TRBD2 (5 bases). CDR3 amino acids: CASSFRGSGETQYF. CDR3 nucleotides: TGTGCCAGCAGCTTTCGTGGGAGTGGGGAGACCCAGTACTTC.